The 25 T cell receptor beta chains below all came from one sample that was sequenced in a study of early T cells in non-severe SARS-CoV-2 infection. TCRdb reprocessed the 5' RACE reads with MiXCR, giving one entry per CDR3 protein. The table shows approximately 100,000 distinct CDR3 sequences, with roughly 15% occurring only once. The sample taken for sequencing was whole blood. The origin of the receptors is an adult who was a healthcare worker with PCR-confirmed SARS-CoV-2 infection or an uninfected control (not recorded which).

In this sample, this clonotype turned up many times. The rearrangement uses TRBV19 and TRBJ1-2; 7 bases line up with TRBD1. Germline V gene lookup returns CDR1 LNHDA and CDR2 SQIVND (reference sequence). The CDR3 runs to 16 residues. The V segment lost 6 bases and the J segment 2 bases; nucleotides outside the gene matches: 12. CDR3 nucleotides: TGTGCCAGTAGATGGGTACAGGGGAAGGCCAACTATGGCTACACCTTC. Amino acid sequence: CASRWVQGKANYGYTF.

This clonotype is a singleton in its sample. The V gene is TRBV3-1, the J gene TRBJ2-7, with D possibly TRBD1 on 5 matching bases. V lost 4 bases, J lost 3 bases, and 28 bases lay in between. CDR1 and CDR2 (germline): LGHDT, YNNKEL (reference sequence). The length of the CDR3 is 19 residues. The DNA for the CDR3 is TGTGCCAGCAGCCGACAGACCGGAGAGGCTTTCCCAAGGGTCTACGAGCAGTACTTC. Translated, it gives CASSRQTGEAFPRVYEQYF.

The chain uses TRBV7-2 and TRBJ1-6, with a possible D match to TRBD1 (6 bases). The CDR3 extends over 13 amino acids. V was cut by 5 bases and J by 11 bases, with 13 bases left in between. Germline CDR1 is SGHTA and CDR2 is FQGNSA. Here the CDR3 reads CASSRGQPTPLHF. CDR3 nucleotides: TGTGCCAGCAGCCGGGGGCAGCCGACACCCCTCCACTTT.

This chain connects TRBV11-2 to TRBJ2-2; D unresolved. The CDR3 is 14 residues long. CDR1 is SGHAT and CDR2 is FQNNGV in the germline V gene. Deletions cut 0 bases from V and 2 bases from J, with 4 bases between. In DNA form, the CDR3 reads TGTGCCAGCAGCTTAGAGCGAAACACCGGGGAGCTGTTTTTT. This encodes CASSLERNTGELFF.

This clonotype was seen only a few times. Here the CDR3 reads CASSNGAADTQYF. The DNA for the CDR3 is TGTGCCAGCAGTAACGGGGCTGCAGATACGCAGTATTTT. The J gene is TRBJ2-3, the V gene TRBV2; either TRBD1 or TRBD2 may fit D (5 bases each). Germline V gene data show CDR1 as SNHLY and CDR2 as FYNNEI. V lost 5 bases and J lost 4, with 10 bases in between. CDR3 length equals 13 residues.

The CDR3 is CSARDPDSSEQYF. The CDR3 region has the DNA TGCAGTGCTAGAGATCCGGACAGTTCCGAGCAGTACTTC. This chain joins TRBV20-1 and TRBJ2-7; possible D gene TRBD1, 6 bases. Germline-derived CDR1 and CDR2 are DFQATT and SNEGSKA (reference sequence). The CDR3 sequence is 13 residues long. Deletions cut 0 bases from V and 6 bases from J, with 12 bases between.

This sequence joins TRBV12-3 or TRBV12-4 and TRBJ1-2; D is ambiguous. Trimming shortened V by 6 bases and J by 2 bases, and 4 bases separated the two germline ends. This CDR3 has 11 residues. The CDR3 DNA follows: TGTGCCAGCAGACTGAACTATGGCTACACCTTC. This sequence encodes CASRLNYGYTF.

This clonotype was counted only a few times. This sequence joins TRBV11-2 and TRBJ1-6; TRBD1 agrees at 9 bases. The trim removed 2 bases at V and 9 bases at J, leaving 17 bases unmatched. The CDR3 totals 19 residues. CDR1 is SGHAT, CDR2 FQNNGV, per germline. CDR3 nucleotide sequence: TGTGCCAGCAGCTTATCATTTCCGGGACAGGGAGGAGACGGTTCACCCCTCCACTTT. This encodes CASSLSFPGQGGDGSPLHF.

The genes are TRBV6-5 and TRBJ1-2; TRBD1 matches 8 bases. The germline CDR1 and CDR2 sequences are MNHEY and SVGAGI. The CDR3 consists of 14 residues. The V segment lost 6 bases and the J segment 6 bases; nucleotides outside the gene matches: 9. As DNA, the CDR3 is TGTGCCAGCAGCTTACAGGGGGGAAATGATGGCTACACCTTC. It yields the protein CASSLQGGNDGYTF.

There are many counts of this clonotype. This rearrangement joins TRBV3-1 to TRBJ2-3; 8 bases are shared with TRBD2. Unmatched junction bases numbered 15, after V lost 4 bases and J lost 9 bases. The CDR3 runs to 16 residues. Per germline, CDR1 LGHDT and CDR2 YNNKEL (reference sequence). CDR3 region: CASSPPFPGGRRTQYF. Written as DNA, the CDR3 is TGTGCCAGCAGCCCCCCTTTCCCGGGGGGGCGGCGAACGCAGTATTTT.

This clonotype has ten or more counts. V is TRBV7-9 and J is TRBJ1-1; D is uncertain. The CDR3 contains 12 residues. The V end lost 1 base, the J end lost 2 bases, and 2 bases lay between the germline ends. The germline CDR1 and CDR2 sequences are SEHNR and FQNEAQ (reference sequence). CDR3 sequence (DNA): TGTGCCAGCAGCTTAGTCAACACTGAAGCTTTCTTT. Protein product: CASSLVNTEAFF.

The V and J genes are TRBV6-1 and TRBJ1-5; tentatively, D is TRBD1 (6 bases). The ends were cut back, 7 bases at V and 10 bases at J, with 20 bases in the middle. CDR3 length: 14 residues. From germline, CDR1 is MNHNS and CDR2 SASEGT. The CDR3, as DNA: TGTGCCAGCATTCTACAGGGAGTTACCGGCCCCCAGCATTTT. Translating it yields CASILQGVTGPQHF.

This clonotype was counted many times. The gene calls are TRBV28 and TRBJ2-3; tentatively, D is TRBD2 (6 bases). Trimming stripped 3 bases from V and 4 bases from J, with 11 bases between. Germline loops: CDR1 MDHEN, CDR2 SYDVKM. The CDR3 covers 14 residues. The CDR3 DNA follows: TGTGCCAGCAGTTTGCCTGGGACTCCAGATACGCAGTATTTT. Protein: CASSLPGTPDTQYF.

The chain recombines TRBV7-2 with TRBJ2-7, with D possibly being TRBD2 (6 bases). Trimming took off 4 bases at V and 6 bases at J, with 13 bases between the two ends. Germline V gene data show CDR1 as SGHTA and CDR2 as FQGNSA. This CDR3 spans 13 amino acids. CDR3 sequence: CASSSPGLSEQYF. CDR3 sequence (DNA): TGTGCCAGCAGCTCCCCGGGACTGTCCGAGCAGTACTTC. Variable domain in full (rest from reference TRBV7-2 and TRBJ2-7): GAGVSQSPSNKVTEKGKDVELRCDPISGHTALYWYRQSLGQGLEFLIYFQGNSAPDKSGLPSDRFSAERTGGSVSTLTIQRTQQEDSAVYLCASSSPGLSEQYFGPGTRLTVT.

This rearrangement joins TRBV7-9 to TRBJ2-7, with D unclear. Germline V gives CDR1 SEHNR, CDR2 FQNEAQ (reference sequence). V lost 1 base and J lost 3, with 10 bases in between. The CDR3 is 14 amino acids. The CDR3 protein is CASSLGRQLYEQYF. The CDR3 DNA reads TGTGCCAGCAGCTTAGGGCGACAACTCTACGAGCAGTACTTC.

This clonotype has just a few counts. This sequence joins TRBV29-1 and TRBJ1-2; D remains ambiguous. Germline V CDR1 and CDR2: SQVTM, ANQGSEA. Trimming removed 7 bases at V and 6 bases at J, with 12 bases between. The CDR3 contains 11 residues. This CDR3 reads CSATEGNGYTF. The CDR3 DNA is TGCAGCGCTACGGAGGGCAATGGCTACACCTTC.

V is TRBV7-2 and J is TRBJ2-1; maybe TRBD2 (5 bases). CDR3 length: 14 residues. Germline CDR1 reads SGHTA; CDR2 reads FQGNSA. The germline V and J ends were trimmed by 4 bases and 7 bases, with 14 bases remaining between them. CDR3 nucleotide sequence: TGTGCCAGCAGCTCGGCCCGGGGAACGAATGAGCAGTTCTTC. Translating it yields CASSSARGTNEQFF.

In DNA form, the CDR3 reads TGTGCCAGCAGCAGTCAGGGACTAGTAACAGATACGCAGTATTTT. The encoded protein is CASSSQGLVTDTQYF. This sequence joins TRBV7-3 and TRBJ2-3; 8 bases align to TRBD2. This CDR3 comprises 15 residues. Losses at the gene ends were 5 bases for V and 3 bases for J; bases not matched to a gene: 7. In germline, CDR1 is SGHTA, CDR2 FQGTGA.

In regard to this clonotype: Possible read error: a much larger clone is one base away. V and J are TRBV11-2 and TRBJ2-7; no firm D call. CDR3 length equals 14 residues. Per germline, CDR1 SGHAT and CDR2 FQNNGV. CDR3 bases: TGTGTCAGCAGCTCCTCGATTCTAATCTACGAGCAGTACTTC. As protein: CVSSSSILIYEQYF.

This clonotype was detected a few times. The chain's CDR3 is CASSLGAATYEQYF. CDR3 DNA: TGCGCCAGCAGCTTGGGGGCAGCTACCTACGAGCAGTACTTC. This chain uses TRBV5-1 with TRBJ2-7; no definite D call. Germline V CDR1 and CDR2: SGHRS, YFSETQ. The CDR3 has 14 amino acids. The V end lost 0 bases, the J end lost 2 bases, and 9 bases lay between the germline ends. The full variable domain, rest sourced from reference TRBV5-1 and TRBJ2-7, is KAGVTQTPRYLIKTRGQQVTLSCSPISGHRSVSWYQQTPGQGLQFLFEYFSETQRNKGNFPGRFSGRQFSNSRSEMNVSTLELGDSALYLCASSLGAATYEQYFGPGTRLTVT.

This rearrangement joins TRBV18 to TRBJ2-5; D possibly corresponds to TRBD1 (6 bases). The V and J ends lost 1 base and 5 bases respectively, with 14 bases between them. This CDR3 comprises 15 residues. Looked up from germline, CDR1 is KGHSH and CDR2 is LQKENI. The CDR3 reads CASSPRENRAETQYF. The CDR3 DNA follows: TGTGCCAGCTCACCACGGGAAAACAGGGCGGAGACCCAGTACTTC.

The genes are TRBV6-1 and TRBJ1-1, with TRBD1 matching 8 bases. This CDR3 spans 15 amino acids. The V gene end was trimmed by 6 bases and the J gene end by 6 bases; junction bases not matched to a gene: 12. CDR1 is MNHNS and CDR2 is SASEGT in the germline V gene. The CDR3 protein is CASSPTTGGSAEAFF. CDR3 sequence (DNA): TGTGCCAGCAGCCCCACAACAGGGGGGTCCGCTGAAGCTTTCTTT.

This clonotype was seen a few times. The rearrangement links TRBV20-1 to TRBJ1-4; TRBD1 might be the D (6 bases). This CDR3 is built from 13 residues. Germline CDR1 and CDR2: DFQATT and SNEGSKA (reference sequence). V dropped 6 bases and J dropped 8 bases, with 16 bases sitting between them. This CDR3 reads CSASADTGEKLFF. The CDR3 bases are TGCAGTGCCTCAGCGGATACAGGGGAAAAACTGTTTTTT.

This clonotype was seen a single time. The J gene is TRBJ1-1, the V gene TRBV29-1; 8 bases align to TRBD1. The CDR3 runs to 13 residues. Germline assignment: CDR1 SQVTM and CDR2 ANQGSEA. Trimming took 6 bases from V and 3 from J; bases not matched to a gene: 6. The CDR3 nucleotides read TGCAGCGTCCCGACAGGGGCAGACACTGAAGCTTTCTTT. It is translated as CSVPTGADTEAFF. Complete variable domain (other parts from reference TRBV29-1 and TRBJ1-1): SAVISQKPSRDICQRGTSLTIQCQVDSQVTMMFWYRQQPGQSLTLIATANQGSEATYESGFVIDKFPISRPNLTFSTLTVSNMSPEDSSIYLCSVPTGADTEAFFGQGTRLTVV.

The genes are TRBV7-2 and TRBJ2-3; D call uncertain. This CDR3 spans 13 amino acids. Looked up from germline, CDR1 is SGHTA and CDR2 is FQGNSA. The V end was cut by 0 bases, the J end by 5 bases, with 6 bases between. The CDR3 protein is CASSLAFGDTQYF. DNA for the CDR3: TGTGCCAGCAGCTTAGCCTTTGGAGATACGCAGTATTTT.